The clone carrying this TCR beta chain turned up a few times. Its antigen is still unknown. The data are from a study of T-cell reconstitution after alpha-beta-depleted transplantation in children. Overall study findings and caveats: After transplant, high TCRbeta diversity at day 60 in some patients arose from surviving recipient T cells and thymic progenitors. Two months or so post-transplant, alpha-beta T cells reportedly derived from several hundred expanded graft clones. T-cell counts and diversity at one year post-transplant came mainly from newly produced T cells.

The CDR3 runs to 16 residues. Trimming removed 4 bases from V and 0 bases from J, with 16 bases in between. Germline loops: CDR1 MNHEY, CDR2 SVGAGI. The TCRbeta library incorporated unique molecular identifiers. TCRdb re-analysed the PCR reads in MiXCR, keeping a single row per CDR3 protein. The repertoire has fewer than 550,000 distinct CDR3 sequences, 15% to 20% of them found once; the top ten carry around 30%. The clonotype comes from a boy less than two years old who had a stem cell transplant for Wiskott-Aldrich syndrome, so the T cells may come from the graft donor. The sequences come from PBMCs, mostly from graft donor cells, collected 360 days after TCRalphabeta/CD19-depleted stem cell transplant. The chain carries TRBV6-5 and TRBJ2-7; perhaps TRBD2 as D (5 bases). Here the CDR3 DNA reads TGTGCCAGCAGTTCCCGACGGGGTACCCACTCCTACGAGCAGTACTTC. Its translation: CASSSRRGTHSYEQYF.